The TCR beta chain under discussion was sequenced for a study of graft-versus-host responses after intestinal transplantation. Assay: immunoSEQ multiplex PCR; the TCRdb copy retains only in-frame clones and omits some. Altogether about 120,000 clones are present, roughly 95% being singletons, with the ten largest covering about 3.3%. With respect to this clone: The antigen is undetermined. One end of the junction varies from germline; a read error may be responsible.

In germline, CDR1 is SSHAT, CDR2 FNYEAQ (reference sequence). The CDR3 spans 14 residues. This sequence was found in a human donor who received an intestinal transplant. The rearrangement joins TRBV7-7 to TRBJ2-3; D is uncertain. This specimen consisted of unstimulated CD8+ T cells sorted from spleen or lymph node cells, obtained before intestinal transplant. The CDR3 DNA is TGTGCTAGCAGCTTAGATCCCACCACAGATACGCAGTATTTT. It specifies CASSLDPTTDTQYF.